This TCR beta chain was documented in a study of OX40 agonist ivuxolimab in advanced cancers. About this clone: The antigen is undetermined.

The CDR3 has 17 amino acids. Unmatched junction bases numbered 11, after V lost 5 bases and J lost 3 bases. CDR1 is MDHEN, CDR2 SYDVKM, per germline. Study-wide results and limits: Nonresponders included some who also had low normalized T-cell clonal expansion. Averaged across samples, CD8+ T cells carried more expanded clones than CD4+ did.

Clones were sequenced by immunoSEQ multiplex PCR, and TCRdb holds only the in-frame ones, with some missing. The sample includes some 55,000 clones, roughly 80% seen only once; the top ten take roughly 4.2%. Sample: CD4+ or CD8+ T cells sorted from blood, taken in a trial of the OX40 agonist ivuxolimab. This TCR derives from an adult with an advanced solid tumor such as melanoma, head and neck, liver or kidney cancer. The J gene is TRBJ2-7, the V gene TRBV28; 12 nucleotides line up with TRBD1. For the CDR3, the DNA is TGTGCCAGCAGTGGGACAGGGGGCGGGAGGGGGCTCTACGAGCAGTACTTC. It translates to CASSGTGGGRGLYEQYF.